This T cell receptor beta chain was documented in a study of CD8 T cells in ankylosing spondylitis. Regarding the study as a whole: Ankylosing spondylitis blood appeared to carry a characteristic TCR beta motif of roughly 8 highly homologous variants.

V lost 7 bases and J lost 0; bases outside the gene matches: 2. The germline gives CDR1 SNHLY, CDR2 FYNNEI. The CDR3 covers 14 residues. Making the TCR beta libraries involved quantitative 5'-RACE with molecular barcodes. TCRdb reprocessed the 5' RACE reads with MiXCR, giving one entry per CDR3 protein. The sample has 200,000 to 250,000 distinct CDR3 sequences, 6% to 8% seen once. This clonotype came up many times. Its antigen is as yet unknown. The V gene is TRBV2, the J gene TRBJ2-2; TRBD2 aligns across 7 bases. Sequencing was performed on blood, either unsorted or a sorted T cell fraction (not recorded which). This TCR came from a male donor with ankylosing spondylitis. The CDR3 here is CASNAGANTGELFF. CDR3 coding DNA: TGTGCCAGCAACGCGGGAGCGAACACCGGGGAGCTGTTTTTT. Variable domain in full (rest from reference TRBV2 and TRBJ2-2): EPEVTQTPSHQVTQMGQEVILRCVPISNHLYFYWYRQILGQKVEFLVSFYNNEISEKSEIFDDQFSVERPDGSNFTLKIRSTKLEDSAMYFCASNAGANTGELFFGEGSRLTVL.